The following is a TCR beta chain sequence with its context. These data originate in a study of blood T cell repertoires in COVID-19. In the study overall: The study drew acute and convalescent COVID-19 samples from the United States, Italy and Spain. Sources were T cells, B-cell-depleted T cells, or PBMCs; the material itself was cDNA or gDNA.

Authors' processing steps: Amplification of reference gene primers was used by the study to estimate nucleated cell counts. Clones were read by immunoSEQ multiplex PCR, and TCRdb kept only the in-frame ones, dropping some. The V and J calls and clone size come from that table; D and trimming were worked out from the DNA. The sample has 270,000 or so clones, 75% to 90% seen once. This CDR3 spans 15 amino acids. The ends were cut back, 1 base at V and 4 bases at J, with 14 bases in the middle. Germline V gene data show CDR1 as MNHNS and CDR2 as SASEGT. What was sequenced was peripheral blood. This sequence originates from a human donor in a cohort sampled during active COVID-19. V and J are TRBV6-1 and TRBJ2-7; TRBD1 is a possible D gene (6 bases). The DNA for the CDR3 is TGTGCCAGCAGTGAAGGTCAGGGGAGTTGGTACGAGCAGTACTTC. Translation gives CASSEGQGSWYEQYF.